This TCR beta chain is from a study of blood T cell repertoires in COVID-19. Looking at the study overall: Collection of acute and convalescent COVID-19 samples took place in the United States, Italy and Spain. T cells, B-cell-depleted T cells, or PBMCs provided the cDNA or gDNA that served as material.

In regard to this clone: A much larger clone lies one base from this, so it may be a read error.

Authors' analysis steps: Scientists estimated how many nucleated cells there were by amplifying reference gene primers. Repertoires were generated with immunoSEQ multiplex PCR, while TCRdb's copy carries only in-frame clones and drops some. V, J and clone size reflect that table, while D and trimming were determined from the DNA. The sample has some 110,000 clones, about four fifths seen once. Trimming pared 2 bases from V and 2 bases from J, leaving 7 bases between. CDR1 is SGHTA, CDR2 FQGNSA, per germline. The CDR3 sequence is 14 residues long. This sequence was found in a man between 60 and 75 years old with acute or convalescent COVID-19. The material sequenced was peripheral blood. The V and J genes are TRBV7-2 and TRBJ1-5; no reliable D call. The CDR3 spells CASSLWEGNQPQHF. The CDR3 nucleotides are TGTGCCAGCAGCTTATGGGAGGGCAATCAGCCCCAGCATTTT.